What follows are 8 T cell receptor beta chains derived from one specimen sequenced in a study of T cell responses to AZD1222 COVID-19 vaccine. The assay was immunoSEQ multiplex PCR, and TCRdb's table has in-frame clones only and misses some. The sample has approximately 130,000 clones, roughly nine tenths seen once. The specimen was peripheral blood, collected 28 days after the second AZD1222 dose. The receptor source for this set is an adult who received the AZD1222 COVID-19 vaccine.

CDR3 bases: TGTGCCAGCAGTACCGACGGGAACGCTGGAAACACCATATATTTT. Translated: CASSTDGNAGNTIYF. The V call is TRBV6-5, the J call TRBJ1-3; unclear D gene. Trimming shortened V by 5 bases and J by 2 bases, and 13 bases separated the two germline ends. There are 15 residues in the CDR3. From germline, CDR1 is MNHEY and CDR2 SVGAGI.

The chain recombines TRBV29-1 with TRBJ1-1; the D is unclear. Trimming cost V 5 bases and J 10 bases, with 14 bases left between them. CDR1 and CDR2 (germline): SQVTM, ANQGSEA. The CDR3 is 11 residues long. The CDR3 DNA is TGCAGCGTTTATACTCCGGTAGGAGCTTTCTTT. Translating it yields CSVYTPVGAFF.

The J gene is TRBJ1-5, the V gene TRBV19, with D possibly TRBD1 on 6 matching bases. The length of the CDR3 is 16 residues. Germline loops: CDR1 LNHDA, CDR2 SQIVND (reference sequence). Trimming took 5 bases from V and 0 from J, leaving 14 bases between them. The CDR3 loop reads CASSDLQGTSNQPQHF. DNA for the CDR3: TGTGCCAGTAGTGACCTCCAGGGGACTAGCAATCAGCCCCAGCATTTT.

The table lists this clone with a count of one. The CDR3 loop is CASSFAGGGYTF. CDR3 DNA sequence: TGTGCCAGCAGTTTCGCGGGGGGCGGCTACACCTTC. The V call is TRBV12-3 or TRBV12-4, the J call TRBJ1-2; D might be TRBD1 (6 bases). V lost 3 bases, J lost 8 bases, and 10 bases lay in between. The CDR3 sequence is 12 residues long.

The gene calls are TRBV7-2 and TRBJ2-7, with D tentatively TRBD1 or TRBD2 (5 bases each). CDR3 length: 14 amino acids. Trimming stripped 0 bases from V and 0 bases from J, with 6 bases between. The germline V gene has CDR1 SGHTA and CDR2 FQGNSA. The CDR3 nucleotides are TGTGCCAGCAGCTTAGCGGGGGTCTCCTACGAGCAGTACTTC. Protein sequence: CASSLAGVSYEQYF.

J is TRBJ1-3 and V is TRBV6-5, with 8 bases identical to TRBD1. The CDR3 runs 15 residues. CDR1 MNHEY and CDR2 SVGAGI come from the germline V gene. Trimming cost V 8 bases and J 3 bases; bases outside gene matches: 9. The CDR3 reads CASRLTGDSGNTIYF. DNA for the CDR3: TGTGCCAGCCGATTGACAGGGGATAGTGGAAACACCATATATTTT.

CDR3 protein: CAWNPGENTEAFF. DNA for the CDR3: TGTGCCTGGAACCCGGGGGAGAACACTGAAGCTTTCTTT. The chain joins TRBV30 to TRBJ1-1; D is possibly TRBD1 (5 bases). This CDR3 has 13 residues. CDR1 GTSNPN and CDR2 SVGIG come from the germline V gene (reference sequence). V lost 4 bases and J lost 1, with 10 bases in between.

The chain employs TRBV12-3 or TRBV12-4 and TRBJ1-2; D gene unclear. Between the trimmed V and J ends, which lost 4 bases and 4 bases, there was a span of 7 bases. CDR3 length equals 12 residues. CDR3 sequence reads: CASSSGPYGYTF. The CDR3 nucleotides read TGTGCCAGCAGTTCCGGGCCCTATGGCTACACCTTC.